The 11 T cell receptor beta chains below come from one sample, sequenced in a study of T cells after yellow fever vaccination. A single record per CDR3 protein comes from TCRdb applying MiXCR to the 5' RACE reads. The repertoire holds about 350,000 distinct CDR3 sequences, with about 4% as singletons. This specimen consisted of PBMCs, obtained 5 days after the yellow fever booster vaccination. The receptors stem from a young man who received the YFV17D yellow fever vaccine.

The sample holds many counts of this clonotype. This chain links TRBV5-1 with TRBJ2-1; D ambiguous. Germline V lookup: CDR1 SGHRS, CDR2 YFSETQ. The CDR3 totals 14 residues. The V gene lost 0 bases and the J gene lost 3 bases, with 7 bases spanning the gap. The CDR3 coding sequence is TGCGCCAGCAGCTTGGCAGGAGACTACAATGAGCAGTTCTTC. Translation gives CASSLAGDYNEQFF. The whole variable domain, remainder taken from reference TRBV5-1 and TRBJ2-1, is KAGVTQTPRYLIKTRGQQVTLSCSPISGHRSVSWYQQTPGQGLQFLFEYFSETQRNKGNFPGRFSGRQFSNSRSEMNVSTLELGDSALYLCASSLAGDYNEQFFGPGTRLTVL.

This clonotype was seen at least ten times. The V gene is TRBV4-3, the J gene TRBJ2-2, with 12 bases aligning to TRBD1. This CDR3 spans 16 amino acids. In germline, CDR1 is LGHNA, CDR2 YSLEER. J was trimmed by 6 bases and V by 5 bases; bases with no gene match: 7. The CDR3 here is CASSYGTGGAAGELFF. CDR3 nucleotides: TGCGCCAGCAGCTACGGGACAGGGGGCGCCGCCGGGGAGCTGTTTTTT.

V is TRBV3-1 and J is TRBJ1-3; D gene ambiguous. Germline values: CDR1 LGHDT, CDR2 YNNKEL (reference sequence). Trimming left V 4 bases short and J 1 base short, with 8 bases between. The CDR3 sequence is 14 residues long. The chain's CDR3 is CASSPQHSGNTIYF. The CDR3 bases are TGTGCCAGCAGCCCACAGCATTCTGGAAACACCATATATTTT.

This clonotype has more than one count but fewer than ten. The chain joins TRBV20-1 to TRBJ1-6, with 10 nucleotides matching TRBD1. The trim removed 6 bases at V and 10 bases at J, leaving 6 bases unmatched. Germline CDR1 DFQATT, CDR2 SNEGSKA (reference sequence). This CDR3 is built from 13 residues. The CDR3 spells CSATGTGDSPLHF. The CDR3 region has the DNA TGCAGTGCAACCGGGACAGGGGACTCACCCCTCCACTTT.

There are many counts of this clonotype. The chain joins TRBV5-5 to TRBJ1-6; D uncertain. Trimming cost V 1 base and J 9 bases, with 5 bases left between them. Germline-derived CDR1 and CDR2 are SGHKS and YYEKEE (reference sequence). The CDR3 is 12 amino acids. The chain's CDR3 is CASSLYTSPLHF. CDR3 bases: TGTGCCAGCAGCTTGTACACTTCACCCCTCCACTTT.

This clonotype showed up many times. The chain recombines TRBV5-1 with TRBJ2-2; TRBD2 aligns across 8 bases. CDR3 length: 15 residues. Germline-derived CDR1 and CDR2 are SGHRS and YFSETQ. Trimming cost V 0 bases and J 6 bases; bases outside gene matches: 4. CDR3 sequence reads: CASSLDGLAPGELFF. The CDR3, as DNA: TGCGCCAGCAGCTTGGACGGACTAGCCCCCGGGGAGCTGTTTTTT.

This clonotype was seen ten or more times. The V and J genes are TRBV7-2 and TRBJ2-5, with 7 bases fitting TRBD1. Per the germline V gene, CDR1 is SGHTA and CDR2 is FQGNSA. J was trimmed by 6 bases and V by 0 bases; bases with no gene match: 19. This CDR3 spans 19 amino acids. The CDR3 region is CASSLAQKGAGGRGKTQYF. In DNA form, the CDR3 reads TGTGCCAGCAGCTTAGCCCAAAAGGGGGCAGGGGGAAGGGGGAAGACCCAGTACTTC.

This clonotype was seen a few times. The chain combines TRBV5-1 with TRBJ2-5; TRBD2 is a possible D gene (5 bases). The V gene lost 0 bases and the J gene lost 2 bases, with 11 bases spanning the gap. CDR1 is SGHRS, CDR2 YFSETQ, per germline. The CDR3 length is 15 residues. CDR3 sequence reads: CASSLVAAEQETQYF. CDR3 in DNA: TGCGCCAGCAGCTTGGTGGCAGCGGAGCAAGAGACCCAGTACTTC.

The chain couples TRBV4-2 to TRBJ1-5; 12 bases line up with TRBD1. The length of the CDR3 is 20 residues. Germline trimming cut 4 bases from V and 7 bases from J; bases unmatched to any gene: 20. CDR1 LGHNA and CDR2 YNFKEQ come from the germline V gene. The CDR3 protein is CASSRNTASGQGAIGQPQHF. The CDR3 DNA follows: TGTGCCAGCAGCCGGAATACAGCATCGGGACAGGGGGCGATAGGCCAGCCCCAGCATTTT.

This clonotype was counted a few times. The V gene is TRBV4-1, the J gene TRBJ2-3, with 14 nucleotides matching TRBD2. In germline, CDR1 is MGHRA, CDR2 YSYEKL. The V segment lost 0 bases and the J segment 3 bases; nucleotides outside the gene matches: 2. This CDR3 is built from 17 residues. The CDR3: CASSQDGLAGGTDTQYF. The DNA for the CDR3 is TGCGCCAGCAGCCAAGATGGACTAGCGGGGGGAACAGATACGCAGTATTTT.

CDR3 in amino acids: CASSPRYQETQYF. CDR3 nucleotides: TGCGCCAGCAGCCCCCGGTACCAAGAGACCCAGTACTTC. This chain connects TRBV5-1 to TRBJ2-5, with D uncertain. Germline V gives CDR1 SGHRS, CDR2 YFSETQ. The CDR3 sequence is 13 residues long. The V gene lost 4 bases and the J gene lost 0 bases, with 7 bases spanning the gap.